The rows below give T cell receptor beta chains drawn from one sample of a study of cytomegalovirus exposure and HLA in healthy donors. The data were produced by immunoSEQ multiplex PCR, yet TCRdb's version contains in-frame clones alone and is incomplete. The sample includes hundreds of thousands of clones, less than 90% of them seen just once. The sequencing input was PBMCs. The receptors here all came from a man aged 18-30 years in good health and CMV-seropositive. CDR3s include the opening cysteine and the closing phenylalanine or tryptophan. Fields, in order: clone size, V gene, J gene, D gene, CDR3 DNA, CDR3 protein. A D gene is named only where the DNA matches it firmly. Some rows have no size entry. The others give once, few or many, or a class for an expanded clone.

NA	TRBV7-6	TRBJ2-5	TRBD2	TGTGCCAGCAGCGACACTAGCGGGAGCGGAGAGACCCAGTACTTC	CASSDTSGSGETQYF
NA	TRBV7-9	TRBJ1-1	NA	TGTGCCAGCAGCTTAGGTCGGTCCCCTGGAGGCACTGAAGCTTTCTTT	CASSLGRSPGGTEAFF
NA	TRBV19	TRBJ1-2	TRBD1	TGTGCCAGTAGTATATCTACAGGGGGTAACTATGGCTACACCTTC	CASSISTGGNYGYTF
NA	TRBV5-6	TRBJ2-5	NA	TGTGCCAGCAGCCTGCGAACAGGGTACAGTTGGACCCAGTACTTC	CASSLRTGYSWTQYF
few	TRBV14	TRBJ2-3	NA	TGTGCCAGCAGCCAAGATTTACGGGTTGGGCTCACAGATACGCAGTATTTT	CASSQDLRVGLTDTQYF
once	TRBV4-3	TRBJ2-7	TRBD1	TGCGCCAGCAGCCAAGATGTAGTGGGGACAGCCGACGAGCAGTACTTC	CASSQDVVGTADEQYF
NA	TRBV2	TRBJ2-5	TRBD1	TGTGCCAGCAGGAAACAGGGGGGAGGAGAGACCCAGTACTTC	CASRKQGGGETQYF
NA	TRBV14	TRBJ1-1	NA	TGTGCCAGCAGCCAACTAAATCGGGGACCAAACACTGAAGCTTTCTTT	CASSQLNRGPNTEAFF
NA	TRBV30	TRBJ1-3	NA	TGTGCCTGGAAGGCGGCTGGAAACACCATATATTTT	CAWKAAGNTIYF
NA	TRBV11-3	TRBJ2-1	TRBD2	TGTGCCAGCAGCTTAGCTGGGACTAGCGTGGATGAGCAGTTCTTC	CASSLAGTSVDEQFF
NA	TRBV11-3	TRBJ2-1	TRBD2	TGTGCCAGCAGCTTAGGCGGGAGACTACCCTACAATGAGCAGTTCTTC	CASSLGGRLPYNEQFF
NA	TRBV7-2	TRBJ2-7	NA	TGTGCCAGCAGCTTAGGGGACACCGGCTCCTACGAGCAGTACTTC	CASSLGDTGSYEQYF
NA	TRBV27	TRBJ2-1	TRBD2	TGTGCCAGCAGTTTATCGGCTAGCGGTGATGAGCAGTTCTTC	CASSLSASGDEQFF
NA	TRBV2	TRBJ2-1	TRBD2	TGTGCCAGCAGAGCAACTCCGGGACTAGCCTACGCTGAGCAGTTCTTC	CASRATPGLAYAEQFF
NA	TRBV27	TRBJ2-1	NA	TGTGCCAGCAGGGTAAGGGCCATGGACAATGAGCAGTTCTTC	CASRVRAMDNEQFF
once	TRBV5-1	TRBJ2-1	NA	TGCGCCAGCAGCTCGGACAGCTACAATGAGCAGTTCTTC	CASSSDSYNEQFF
NA	TRBV7-8	TRBJ2-7	NA	TGTGCCAGCAGCTCAGGCAGACTAGGGTCCTACGAGCAGTACTTC	CASSSGRLGSYEQYF
NA	TRBV7-2	TRBJ1-5	NA	TGTGCCAGCAGCTTTTTCGATCAGCCCCAGCATTTT	CASSFFDQPQHF
NA	TRBV27	TRBJ2-7	NA	TGTGCCAGCAGTTTTGGGGCCTCCTACGAGCAGTACTTC	CASSFGASYEQYF
NA	TRBV21-1	TRBJ1-2	NA	TGTGCCAGCAGCGCTTGGGACAGGGGGTGGGATGGCTACACCTTC	CASSAWDRGWDGYTF